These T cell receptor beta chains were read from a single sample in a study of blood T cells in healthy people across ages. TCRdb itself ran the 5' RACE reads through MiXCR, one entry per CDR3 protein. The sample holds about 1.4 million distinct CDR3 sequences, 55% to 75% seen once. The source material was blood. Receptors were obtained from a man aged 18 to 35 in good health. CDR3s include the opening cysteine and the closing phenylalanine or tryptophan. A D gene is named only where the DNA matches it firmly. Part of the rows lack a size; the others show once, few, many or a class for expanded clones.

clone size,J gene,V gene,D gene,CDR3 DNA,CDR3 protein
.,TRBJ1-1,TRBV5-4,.,TGTGCCAGCAGCCCGCGGACGCACACTGAAGCTTTCTTT,CASSPRTHTEAFF
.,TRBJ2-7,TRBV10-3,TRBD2,TGTGCCATCGCGGTGGCGGGGGGCGCCTACGAGCAGTACTTC,CAIAVAGGAYEQYF
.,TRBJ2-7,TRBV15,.,TGTGCCACCAGCGGAGGACACGGGCAGCAGTACTTC,CATSGGHGQQYF
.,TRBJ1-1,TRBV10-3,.,TGTGCCACCGGGACAACCCCAACTGAAGCTTTCTTT,CATGTTPTEAFF
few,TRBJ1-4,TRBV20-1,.,TGCAGTGCGAAGGACAGCCCTAATGAAAAACTGTTTTTT,CSAKDSPNEKLFF
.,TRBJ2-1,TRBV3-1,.,TGTGCCAGCAGCCAAGAGTGGACCCACAATGAGCAGTTCTTC,CASSQEWTHNEQFF
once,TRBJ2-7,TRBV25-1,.,TGTGCCAGCAGTGAGCCGACGAGTTCGAACGGAAGCTCCTACGAGCAGTACTTC,CASSEPTSSNGSSYEQYF
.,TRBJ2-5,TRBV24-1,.,TGTGCCACCAGTGGGGCCGACAGCCCGGGAGAGACCCAGTACTTC,CATSGADSPGETQYF
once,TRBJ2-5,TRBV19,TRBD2,TGTGCCAGTAGTATGGGACTAGCGGGCCAAGAGACCCAGTACTTC,CASSMGLAGQETQYF
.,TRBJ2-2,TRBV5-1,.,TGCGCCAGCACACGACAAAATTCGAACACCGGGGAGCTGTTTTTT,CASTRQNSNTGELFF
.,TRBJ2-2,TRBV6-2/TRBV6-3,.,TGTGCCAGCAGCCAACTTTGGCGGGACAGCCGTAACACCGGGGAGCTGTTTTTT,CASSQLWRDSRNTGELFF
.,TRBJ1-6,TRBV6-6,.,TGTGCCAGCAGTCGGGACCCTTATAATTCACCCCTCCACTTT,CASSRDPYNSPLHF
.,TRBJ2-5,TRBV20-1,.,TGCAGTGCTCAGGACAGTCAAGAGACCCAGTACTTC,CSAQDSQETQYF
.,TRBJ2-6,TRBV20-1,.,TGCAGTGCAAACACAGGCTCTGGGGCCAACGTCCTGACTTTC,CSANTGSGANVLTF
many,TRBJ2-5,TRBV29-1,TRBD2,TGCAGCGTCGGGGGACTACAAGAGACCCAGTACTTC,CSVGGLQETQYF
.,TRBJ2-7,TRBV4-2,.,TGTGCCAGCAGCCAAGAATGGGGGGCCGAGCTTACCATTTACGAGCAGTACTTC,CASSQEWGAELTIYEQYF
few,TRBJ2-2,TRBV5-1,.,TGCGCCAGCAGCCTTGGAGTCAGGGCGAACACCGGGGAGCTGTTTTTT,CASSLGVRANTGELFF
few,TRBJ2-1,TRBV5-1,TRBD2,TGCGCCAGCCGGATCTCTGAGGGCGGGAGGGCCGGTGAGCAGTTCTTC,CASRISEGGRAGEQFF
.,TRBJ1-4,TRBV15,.,TGTGCCACCAGCAGCACAACTAATGAAAAACTGTTTTTT,CATSSTTNEKLFF
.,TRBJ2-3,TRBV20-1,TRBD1,TGCAGTGCTGGGGGACAGGGGATAACCTCTAGCACAGATACGCAGTATTTT,CSAGGQGITSSTDTQYF
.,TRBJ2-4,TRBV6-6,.,TGTGCCAGCAGGGACGCCAGTCCCCTAGCCAAAAACATTCAGTACTTC,CASRDASPLAKNIQYF
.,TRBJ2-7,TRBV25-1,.,TGTGCCGCCTCCGGGAGCGGTCCTTCCTACAATGAGCAGTACTTC,CAASGSGPSYNEQYF
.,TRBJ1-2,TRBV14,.,TGTGCCAGCAGCCAAGATCTCGCTGACGTTTCTAACTATGGCTACACCTTC,CASSQDLADVSNYGYTF
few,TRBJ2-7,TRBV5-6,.,TGTGCCAGCAGCGAAGGGGGAAAGCAGTACTTC,CASSEGGKQYF
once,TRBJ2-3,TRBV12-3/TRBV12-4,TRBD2,TGTGCCAGCAGTCTCGAAGCGGGACTAGCGGACACAGATACGCAGTATTTT,CASSLEAGLADTDTQYF